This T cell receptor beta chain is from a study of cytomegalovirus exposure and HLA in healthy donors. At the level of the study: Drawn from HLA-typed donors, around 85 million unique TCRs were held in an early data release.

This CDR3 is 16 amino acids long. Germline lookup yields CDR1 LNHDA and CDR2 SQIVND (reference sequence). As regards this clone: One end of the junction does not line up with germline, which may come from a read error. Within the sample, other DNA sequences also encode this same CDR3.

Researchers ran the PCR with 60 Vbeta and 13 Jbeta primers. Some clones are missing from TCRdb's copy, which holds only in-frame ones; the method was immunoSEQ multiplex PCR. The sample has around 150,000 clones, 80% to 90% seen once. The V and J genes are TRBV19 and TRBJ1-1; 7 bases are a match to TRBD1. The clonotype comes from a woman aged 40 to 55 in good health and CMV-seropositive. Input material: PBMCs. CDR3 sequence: CASSIDGEDRATEAFF. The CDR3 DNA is TGCGCCAGTAGTATAGATGGGGAAGACAGGGCGACTGAAGCTTTCTTT. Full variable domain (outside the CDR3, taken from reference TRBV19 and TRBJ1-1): DGGITQSPKYLFRKEGQNVTLSCEQNLNHDAMYWYRQDPGQGLRLIYYSQIVNDFQKGDIAEGYSVSREKKESFPLTVTSAQKNPTAFYLCASSIDGEDRATEAFFGQGTRLTVV.